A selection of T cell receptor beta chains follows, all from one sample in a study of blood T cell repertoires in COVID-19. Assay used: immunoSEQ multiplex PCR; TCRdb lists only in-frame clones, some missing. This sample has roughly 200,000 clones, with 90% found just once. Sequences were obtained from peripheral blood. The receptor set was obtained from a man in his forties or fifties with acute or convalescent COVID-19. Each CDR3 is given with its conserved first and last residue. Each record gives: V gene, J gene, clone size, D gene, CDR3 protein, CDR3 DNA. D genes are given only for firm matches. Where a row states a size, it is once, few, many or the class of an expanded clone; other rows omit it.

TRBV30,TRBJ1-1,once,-,CAWSDTGHTEAFF,TGTGCCTGGAGTGATACAGGGCACACTGAAGCTTTCTTT
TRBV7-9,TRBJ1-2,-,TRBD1,CASSPRTGLNYGYTF,TGTGCCAGCAGCCCAAGGACAGGGCTGAACTATGGCTACACCTTC
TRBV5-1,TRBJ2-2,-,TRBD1,CASSAGTGGNTGELFF,TGCGCCAGCAGCGCCGGGACAGGGGGGAACACCGGGGAGCTGTTTTTT
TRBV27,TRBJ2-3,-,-,CASGSARVGADTQYF,TGTGCCAGCGGCTCCGCCCGGGTGGGTGCAGATACGCAGTATTTT
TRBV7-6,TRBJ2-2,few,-,CASSISRSRELFF,TGTGCCAGCAGCATCTCCAGAAGTAGGGAGCTGTTTTTT
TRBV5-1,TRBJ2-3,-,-,CASSAAGKDTQYF,TGCGCCAGCAGCGCGGCAGGGAAAGATACGCAGTATTTT
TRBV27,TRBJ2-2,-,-,CASSPSMGLTNTGELFF,TGTGCCAGCAGTCCCTCAATGGGCCTAACGAACACCGGGGAGCTGTTTTTT
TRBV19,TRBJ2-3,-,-,CASSIRAGETDTQYF,TGTGCCAGTAGTATTAGGGCGGGCGAGACAGATACGCAGTATTTT
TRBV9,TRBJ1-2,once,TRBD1,CASSVAARGHGGYTF,TGTGCCAGCAGCGTAGCTGCCAGGGGGCACGGTGGCTACACCTTC
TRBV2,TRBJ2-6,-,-,CASRSTLDYSGANVLTF,TGTGCCAGCAGGTCGACACTAGACTACTCTGGGGCCAACGTCCTGACTTTC